Following are 18 T cell receptor beta chains from one sample sequenced in a study of STAT3 mutations in large granular lymphocyte leukemia. No antigen has been identified for these receptors. Study conclusions and caveats: Every T-cell large granular lymphocyte leukemia patient had at least one immunodominant TCR beta clonotype.

Data came from immunoSEQ multiplex PCR; TCRdb stores just in-frame clones and leaves some out. Counted here are 20,000 to 30,000 clones, roughly 93% occurring once; the ten biggest clones make up approximately 6.5%. Sequenced sample: peripheral blood mononuclear cells. These receptors all stem from a man in his forties or fifties with T-cell large granular lymphocyte leukemia. Some clones in this sample may be carry-over from other donors' samples.

V gene TRBV19 combines with J gene TRBJ2-5, with D unresolved. This CDR3 has 14 amino acids. V was pared by 4 bases and J by 2 bases, with 11 bases between. From germline, CDR1 is LNHDA and CDR2 SQIVND (reference sequence). CDR3 protein: CASSTRSIQETQYF. The CDR3 region has the DNA TGTGCCAGTAGTACGAGATCTATTCAAGAGACCCAGTACTTC. The full variable domain, rest sourced from reference TRBV19 and TRBJ2-5, is DGGITQSPKYLFRKEGQNVTLSCEQNLNHDAMYWYRQDPGQGLRLIYYSQIVNDFQKGDIAEGYSVSREKKESFPLTVTSAQKNPTAFYLCASSTRSIQETQYFGPGTRLLVL.

V and J are TRBV5-6 and TRBJ2-1, with TRBD2 matching 8 bases. Germline CDR1 and CDR2: SGHDT and YYEEEE. This CDR3 is built from 15 residues. V was clipped by 4 bases and J by 6 bases; unmatched bases: 9. CDR3 loop: CASSPTGGRGNEQFF. In DNA, the CDR3 is TGTGCCAGCAGCCCAACGGGGGGGCGGGGCAATGAGCAGTTCTTC.

This chain joins TRBV27 and TRBJ1-2, with 8 bases identical to TRBD1. The V segment lost 5 bases and the J segment 3 bases; nucleotides outside the gene matches: 11. The CDR3 has 16 amino acids. Germline CDR1 is MNHEY and CDR2 is SMNVEV (reference sequence). CDR3 sequence: CASSTGQGVGYYGYTF. The DNA of the CDR3 is TGTGCCAGCAGTACCGGACAGGGAGTAGGGTACTATGGCTACACCTTC.

J is TRBJ2-7 and V is TRBV5-5; 11 bases map to TRBD1. J lost 3 bases, V lost 0 bases, and 5 bases had no gene match. CDR3 size: 16 residues. Germline CDR1 reads SGHKS; CDR2 reads YYEKEE (reference sequence). The CDR3 DNA reads as TGTGCCAGCAGCTTGGAGGGGACAGGGGGAAACTACGAGCAGTACTTC. Amino acids: CASSLEGTGGNYEQYF.

The chain carries TRBV5-1 and TRBJ2-3, with unresolved D. V was trimmed by 1 base and J by 4 bases, leaving 10 bases between them. The CDR3 runs 14 residues. Germline CDR1 SGHRS, CDR2 YFSETQ. For the CDR3, the DNA is TGCGCCAGCAGCTTGTGGGCGCTTTCAGATACGCAGTATTTT. Translated, it gives CASSLWALSDTQYF.

This chain uses TRBV28 with TRBJ1-5; 7 bases line up with TRBD1. V shed 4 bases and J 3 bases; nucleotides not matched to a gene: 3. The CDR3 spans 14 residues. Germline values: CDR1 MDHEN, CDR2 SYDVKM. CDR3 loop: CASSWGQFNQPQHF. The DNA of the CDR3 is TGTGCCAGCAGTTGGGGACAGTTCAATCAGCCCCAGCATTTT.

The chain joins TRBV6-5 to TRBJ2-7; TRBD1 might be the D (7 bases). In germline, CDR1 is MNHEY, CDR2 SVGAGI. With 5 bases removed from V and 6 bases from J, the gap between germline ends came to 17 bases. The CDR3 contains 14 residues. The CDR3 loop reads CASSPNNRGGEQYF. The CDR3, as DNA: TGTGCCAGCAGTCCTAATAACAGGGGAGGCGAGCAGTACTTC.

This clone was seen a single time. The V and J genes are TRBV4-1 and TRBJ2-3; D is possibly TRBD1 (6 bases). V lost 1 base and J 8 bases, leaving 19 bases between the germline ends. Germline assignment: CDR1 MGHRA and CDR2 YSYEKL. CDR3 length: 16 amino acids. CDR3 amino acids: CASSQGDRFHLGTQYF. CDR3 sequence (DNA): TGCGCCAGCAGCCAAGGAGACAGGTTTCACCTTGGTACGCAGTATTTT.

V and J are TRBV5-1 and TRBJ1-2; no clear D. V lost 0 bases to trimming and J lost 5 bases, with 8 bases between them. The V gene's germline CDR1 is SGHRS and CDR2 YFSETQ. This CDR3 region has 13 residues. CDR3 coding DNA: TGCGCCAGCAGCTTGGTACAAGATTATGGCTACACCTTC. Encoded protein: CASSLVQDYGYTF.

Here the CDR3 reads CASSLDRGNQPQHF. The CDR3 DNA follows: TGTGCCAGCTCATTGGACAGGGGGAATCAGCCCCAGCATTTT. The chain couples TRBV18 to TRBJ1-5; 10 nucleotides match TRBD1. Germline V lookup: CDR1 KGHSH, CDR2 LQKENI. The CDR3 spans 14 residues. V shed 5 bases and J 4 bases; nucleotides not matched to a gene: 2.

The chain recombines TRBV5-4 with TRBJ2-5; TRBD2 agrees at 8 bases. The CDR3 runs 15 residues. Per the germline V gene, CDR1 is SGHNT and CDR2 is YYREEE (reference sequence). Losses at the gene ends were 4 bases for V and 3 bases for J; bases not matched to a gene: 8. CDR3 amino acids: CASSPRGRQKETQYF. CDR3 nucleotides: TGTGCCAGCAGCCCTCGCGGGAGGCAAAAAGAGACCCAGTACTTC.

V gene TRBV19 combines with J gene TRBJ1-4; maybe TRBD1 (5 bases). This CDR3 is 15 amino acids long. The V gene lost 3 bases and the J gene lost 7 bases, with 15 bases spanning the gap. CDR1 and CDR2 from the germline V gene are LNHDA and SQIVND (reference sequence). The DNA for the CDR3 is TGTGCCAGTAGTATCACAGGTCCTGGACCTGAAAAACTGTTTTTT. Encoded protein: CASSITGPGPEKLFF.

The chain links TRBV18 to TRBJ2-7, with D possibly TRBD1 on 5 matching bases. Germline assignment: CDR1 KGHSH and CDR2 LQKENI. The CDR3 loop spans 14 amino acids. The V and J ends lost 0 bases and 7 bases respectively, with 13 bases between them. The CDR3: CASSPPSGLGEQYF. In DNA, the CDR3 is TGTGCCAGCTCACCACCCTCAGGGTTAGGAGAGCAGTACTTC.

This clone was counted a single time. This rearrangement joins TRBV7-2 to TRBJ2-1; no clear D. Trimming cost V 5 bases and J 7 bases, with 18 bases left between them. In germline, CDR1 is SGHTA, CDR2 FQGNSA. CDR3 length: 15 amino acids. DNA of the CDR3: TGTGCCAGCAGCCAGTCGGGTTCCCGTGGGAATGAGCAGTTCTTC. It encodes CASSQSGSRGNEQFF.

In its sample, this clone was seen once. Distinct nucleotide sequences in the sample also encode this CDR3. V and J are TRBV18 and TRBJ1-3; a weak D match, TRBD1 (5 bases). V dropped 3 bases and J dropped 3 bases, with 9 bases sitting between them. This CDR3 spans 14 amino acids. From germline, CDR1 is KGHSH and CDR2 LQKENI. CDR3 sequence (DNA): TGTGCCAGCTCACCGGGGGGGAGTGGAAACACCATATATTTT. Its translation is CASSPGGSGNTIYF.

The chain joins TRBV10-3 to TRBJ2-7; 10 nucleotides agree with TRBD1. Trimming at V came to 3 bases and at J to 2 bases, leaving 10 bases not matched to a gene. CDR3 length: 17 amino acids. Germline values: CDR1 ENHRY, CDR2 SYGVKD. CDR3: CAISDPNLGTGAYEQYF. DNA for the CDR3: TGTGCCATCAGTGACCCTAACCTCGGGACAGGGGCCTACGAGCAGTACTTC.

This clone was detected only once. The chain joins TRBV30 to TRBJ1-4; no clear D. The V and J ends lost 4 bases and 6 bases respectively, with 12 bases between them. CDR3 size: 13 residues. Germline-derived CDR1 and CDR2 are GTSNPN and SVGIG (reference sequence). The chain's CDR3 is CAWKTRWDEKLFF. The CDR3 DNA follows: TGTGCCTGGAAGACACGTTGGGATGAAAAACTGTTTTTT.

The rearrangement joins TRBV7-9 to TRBJ1-1, with D unclear. The CDR3 has 10 residues. The V and J ends lost 5 bases and 10 bases respectively, with 8 bases between them. Germline V gene lookup returns CDR1 SEHNR and CDR2 FQNEAQ (reference sequence). The CDR3 sequence is CASSAPGAFF. The CDR3 DNA follows: TGTGCCAGCAGCGCCCCTGGAGCTTTCTTT. Variable domain in full (rest from reference TRBV7-9 and TRBJ1-1): DTGVSQNPRHKITKRGQNVTFRCDPISEHNRLYWYRQTLGQGPEFLTYFQNEAQLEKSRLLSDRFSAERPKGSFSTLEIQRTEQGDSAMYLCASSAPGAFFGQGTRLTVV.